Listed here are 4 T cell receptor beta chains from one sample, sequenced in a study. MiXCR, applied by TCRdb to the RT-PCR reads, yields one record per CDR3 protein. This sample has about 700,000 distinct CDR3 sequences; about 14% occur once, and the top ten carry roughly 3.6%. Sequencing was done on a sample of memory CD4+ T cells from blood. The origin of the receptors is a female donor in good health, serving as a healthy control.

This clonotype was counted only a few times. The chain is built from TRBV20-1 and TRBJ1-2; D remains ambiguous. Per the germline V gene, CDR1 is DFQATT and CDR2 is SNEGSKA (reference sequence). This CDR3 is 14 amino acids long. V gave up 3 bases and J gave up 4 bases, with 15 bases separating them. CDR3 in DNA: TGCAGTGCTAGCGGGCAGTTATACCCCTATGGCTACACCTTC. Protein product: CSASGQLYPYGYTF.

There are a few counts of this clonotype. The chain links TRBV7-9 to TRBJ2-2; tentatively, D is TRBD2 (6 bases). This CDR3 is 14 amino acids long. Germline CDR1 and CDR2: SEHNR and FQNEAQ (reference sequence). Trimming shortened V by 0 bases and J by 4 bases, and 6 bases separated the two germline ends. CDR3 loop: CASSLAGLTGELFF. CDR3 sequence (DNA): TGTGCCAGCAGCTTAGCGGGACTCACCGGGGAGCTGTTTTTT.

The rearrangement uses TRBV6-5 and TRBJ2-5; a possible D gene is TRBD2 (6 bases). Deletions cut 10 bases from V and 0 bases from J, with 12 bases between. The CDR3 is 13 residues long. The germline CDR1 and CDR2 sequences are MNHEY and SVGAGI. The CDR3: CATSSAYQETQYF. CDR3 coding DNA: TGTGCCACCTCTAGCGCCTACCAAGAGACCCAGTACTTC.

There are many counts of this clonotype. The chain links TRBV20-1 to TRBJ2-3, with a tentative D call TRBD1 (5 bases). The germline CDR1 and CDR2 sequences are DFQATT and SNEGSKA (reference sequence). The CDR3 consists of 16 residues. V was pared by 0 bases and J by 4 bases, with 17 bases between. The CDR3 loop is CSARDSRARGADTQYF. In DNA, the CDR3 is TGCAGTGCTAGAGATTCCAGGGCAAGAGGCGCAGATACGCAGTATTTT.